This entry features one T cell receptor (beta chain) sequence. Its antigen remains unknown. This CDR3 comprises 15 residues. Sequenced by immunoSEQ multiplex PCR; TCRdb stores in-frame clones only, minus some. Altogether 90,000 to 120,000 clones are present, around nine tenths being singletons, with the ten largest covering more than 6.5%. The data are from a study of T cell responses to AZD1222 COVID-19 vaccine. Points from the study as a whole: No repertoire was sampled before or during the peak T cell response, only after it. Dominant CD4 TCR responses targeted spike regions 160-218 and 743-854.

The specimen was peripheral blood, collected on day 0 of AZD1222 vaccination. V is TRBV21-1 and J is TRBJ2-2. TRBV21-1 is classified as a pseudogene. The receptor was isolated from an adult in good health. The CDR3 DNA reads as TGTGCCAGCATACCTTTCGACGGTAACACCGGGGAGCTGTTTTTT. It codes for CASIPFDGNTGELFF.